A selection of T cell receptor beta chains follows, all from one sample in a study of glioma-infiltrating T cells. TCRdb redid the calling of the multiplex PCR reads with MiXCR, one entry per CDR3 protein. The data show about 140,000 distinct CDR3 sequences, around 42% seen once. Sample: glioma tissue, nonneoplastic brain tissue, or PBMCs (not recorded which). The source of these receptors is a human donor with low-grade glioma or glioblastoma, undergoing nonglioma brain surgery, or in good health (not recorded which). The CDR3 runs from the conserved cysteine through the conserved F or W. The D gene is left open where the match is weak. Clone sizes are given selectively: once, few, many, or a class where the clone is expanded.

clone_size,v_call,j_call,d_call,cdr3_aa,cdr3_nt
many,TRBV20-1,TRBJ1-2,NA,CSAPPGGTNYGYTF,TGCAGTGCCCCACCGGGGGGAACTAACTATGGCTACACCTTC
NA,TRBV6-1,TRBJ1-6,TRBD1,CASILGDSNSPLHF,TGTGCCAGCATTTTAGGGGACAGTAATTCACCCCTCCACTTT
NA,TRBV7-2,TRBJ2-1,NA,CASSLDAEQFF,TGTGCCAGCAGCTTAGATGCAGAGCAGTTCTTC
NA,TRBV20-1,TRBJ1-2,NA,CSGRDGYTF,TGCTCCGGGCGGGATGGCTACACCTTC
few,TRBV7-2,TRBJ2-3,NA,CASSSFADTQYF,TGTGCCAGCAGCTCGTTTGCAGATACGCAGTATTTT
NA,TRBV7-6,TRBJ1-5,TRBD1,CASSLEGTGANQPQHF,TGTGCCAGTAGCTTAGAGGGGACAGGCGCGAATCAGCCCCAGCATTTT
NA,TRBV27,TRBJ1-1,TRBD1,CASSRRQGLSSTEAFF,TGTGCCAGCAGTAGGCGACAGGGGTTGTCAAGCACTGAAGCTTTCTTT
NA,TRBV28,TRBJ2-2,NA,CASSLLGGTKAGELFF,TGTGCCAGCAGTTTATTAGGGGGGACAAAGGCCGGGGAGCTGTTTTTT
few,TRBV6-1,TRBJ1-5,TRBD1,CATTGQANQPQHF,TGTGCCACTACGGGACAGGCCAATCAGCCCCAGCATTTT
few,TRBV6-2/TRBV6-3,TRBJ1-2,TRBD1,CASRPQGADYGYTF,TGTGCCAGCAGACCACAGGGGGCGGACTATGGCTACACCTTC
once,TRBV29-1,TRBJ2-7,NA,CSVEDLETYEQYF,TGCAGCGTTGAAGATCTTGAGACCTACGAGCAGTACTTC
few,TRBV24-1,TRBJ2-5,NA,CATSDPLQEQETQYF,TGTGCCACCAGTGACCCTCTACAAGAGCAAGAGACCCAGTACTTC
NA,TRBV15,TRBJ1-5,NA,CATSRDFFMSNQPQHF,TGTGCCACCAGCAGAGATTTTTTCATGAGCAATCAGCCCCAGCATTTT
NA,TRBV6-6,TRBJ2-3,NA,CASSYSGRITDTQYF,TGTGCCAGCAGTTACTCGGGCAGGATCACAGATACGCAGTATTTT
NA,TRBV24-1,TRBJ1-6,TRBD1,CATSDSQGGPLHF,TGTGCCACCAGTGATTCACAGGGGGGACCCCTCCACTTT
once,TRBV7-2,TRBJ1-2,TRBD1,CASSLGRTGSYGYTF,TGTGCCAGCAGCTTAGGTCGGACAGGGTCCTATGGCTACACCTTC